The 7 T cell receptor beta chains reported below all come from one sample, sequenced in a study of shared clonotypes between healthy human individuals. Only CD45RO-negative cells positively selected for CCR7 counted as naive CD8 cells, so terminally differentiated effector memory CD45RA+ cells were excluded. The method was immunoSEQ multiplex PCR; TCRdb's version includes in-frame clones alone and lacks a portion of them. The data show about 2 million clones, 85% to 95% seen once. Sequencing was done on a sample of naive CD8+ T cells sorted from blood. These receptors originate from a man between 18 and 29 years old in good health.

The chain uses TRBV10-3 and TRBJ2-3; 8 bases map to TRBD1. The CDR3 totals 18 residues. After removal of 0 bases from V and 0 bases from J, the junction contained 8 bases not matched to a gene. CDR1 and CDR2 (germline): ENHRY, SYGVKD. The DNA of the CDR3 is TGTGCCATCAGTGAGTCCCGGACAGGGACCCCTAGCACAGATACGCAGTATTTT. Translation: CAISESRTGTPSTDTQYF.

This clone occurred once. The chain is built from TRBV5-6 and TRBJ1-2, with TRBD1 matching 9 bases. This CDR3 comprises 13 residues. Germline trimming cut 4 bases from V and 7 bases from J; bases unmatched to any gene: 5. CDR1 is SGHDT, CDR2 YYEEEE, per germline. The CDR3 DNA follows: TGTGCCAGCAGCCCGGGACAGGGAAGTGGCTACACCTTC. Translation: CASSPGQGSGYTF. Supplemented by reference TRBV5-6 and TRBJ1-2, the full variable domain reads DAGVTQSPTHLIKTRGQQVTLRCSPKSGHDTVSWYQQALGQGPQFIFQYYEEEERQRGNFPDRFSGHQFPNYSSELNVNALLLGDSALYLCASSPGQGSGYTFGSGTRLTVV.

The chain uses TRBV7-3 and TRBJ2-5, with 11 nucleotides matching TRBD1. From germline, CDR1 is SGHTA and CDR2 FQGTGA. There are 15 residues in the CDR3. With V trimmed by 4 bases and J by 5 bases, 6 bases remained unmatched. Here the CDR3 reads CASSSDRGRGETQYF. The CDR3 bases are TGTGCCAGCAGCTCGGACAGGGGGCGCGGGGAGACCCAGTACTTC.

The chain combines TRBV28 with TRBJ2-1; TRBD2 might be the D (6 bases). CDR1 is MDHEN and CDR2 is SYDVKM in the germline V gene. This CDR3 contains 16 residues. The V end lost 5 bases, the J end lost 11 bases, and 25 bases lay between the germline ends. CDR3: CASSPTSEGVVRQQFF. As DNA, the CDR3 is TGTGCCAGCAGTCCCACCTCGGAGGGTGTAGTCAGGCAGCAGTTCTTC.

The V gene is TRBV19, the J gene TRBJ1-1; 7 bases map to TRBD1. Trimming cost V 3 bases and J 1 base; bases outside gene matches: 5. Germline V gene lookup returns CDR1 LNHDA and CDR2 SQIVND (reference sequence). The CDR3 loop spans 15 amino acids. CDR3 nucleotides: TGTGCCAGTAGTATTACAGGGGCCTGGAACACTGAAGCTTTCTTT. This sequence encodes CASSITGAWNTEAFF.

The genes are TRBV13 and TRBJ2-7; the D gene is possibly TRBD1 (6 bases). CDR3 size: 14 residues. CDR1 and CDR2 from the germline V gene are PRHDT and FYEKMQ (reference sequence). Trimming pared 8 bases from V and 1 base from J, leaving 15 bases between. CDR3 protein: CASQDRSRSYEQYF. The CDR3 nucleotides read TGTGCCAGCCAAGACAGGAGTCGTTCCTACGAGCAGTACTTC.

The V gene is TRBV4-1, the J gene TRBJ2-2; D unclear. V was clipped by 5 bases and J by 4 bases, with 11 bases between them. This CDR3 contains 14 residues. Germline V gene data show CDR1 as MGHRA and CDR2 as YSYEKL. CDR3 bases: TGCGCCAGCAGCTACCCCGGCGCCACCGGGGAGCTGTTTTTT. It encodes CASSYPGATGELFF.